The 16 T cell receptor beta chains below come from one sample, sequenced in a study of T cell responses to AZD1222 COVID-19 vaccine. Measured with immunoSEQ multiplex PCR; TCRdb has only the in-frame clones, and not every one. The sample lists 140,000 or so clones, roughly 90% occurring once. The sample here was peripheral blood, taken 28 days after the second AZD1222 dose. These receptors were obtained from an adult who received the AZD1222 COVID-19 vaccine.

The rearrangement joins TRBV27 to TRBJ2-7; 13 nucleotides agree with TRBD2. The germline gives CDR1 MNHEY, CDR2 SMNVEV (reference sequence). CDR3 length: 15 amino acids. V lost 2 bases, J lost 2 bases, and 0 bases stayed unmatched. CDR3 nucleotide sequence: TGTGCCAGCAGTTTAACTAGCGGGAGGGCCTACGAGCAGTACTTC. Residues: CASSLTSGRAYEQYF.

This chain connects TRBV24-1 to TRBJ2-5; 8 nucleotides match TRBD1. Germline loops: CDR1 KGHDR, CDR2 SFDVKD. There are 17 residues in the CDR3. V lost 2 bases and J lost 5; bases outside the gene matches: 12. The CDR3 DNA sequence: TGTGCCACCAGTGATTCCGGGACAGGAAACAGACGGGAGACCCAGTACTTC. Translation gives CATSDSGTGNRRETQYF.

J is TRBJ1-1 and V is TRBV28; maybe TRBD1 (5 bases). Per the germline V gene, CDR1 is MDHEN and CDR2 is SYDVKM. V lost 2 bases to trimming and J lost 8 bases, with 6 bases between them. The CDR3 is 11 amino acids. CDR3 sequence: CASSLRTEAFF. CDR3 DNA: TGTGCCAGCAGTTTAAGGACAGAAGCTTTCTTT. The complete variable domain, with remaining parts taken from reference TRBV28 and TRBJ1-1, reads DVKVTQSSRYLVKRTGEKVFLECVQDMDHENMFWYRQDPGLGLRLIYFSYDVKMKEKGDIPEGYSVSREKKERFSLILESASTNQTSMYLCASSLRTEAFFGQGTRLTVV.

This clone has only one observation. The J gene is TRBJ2-1, the V gene TRBV4-3, with 7 bases fitting TRBD2. The CDR3 covers 15 residues. Germline V lookup: CDR1 LGHNA, CDR2 YSLEER. The V gene end was trimmed by 0 bases and the J gene end by 9 bases; junction bases not matched to a gene: 8. CDR3 nucleotide sequence: TGCGCCAGCAGCCAAGACCCTACACCGGGAGGTGAGCAGTTCTTC. Protein sequence: CASSQDPTPGGEQFF.

The chain links TRBV29-1 to TRBJ1-1; TRBD1 might be the D (5 bases). Germline CDR1 is SQVTM and CDR2 is ANQGSEA. CDR3 length: 14 residues. Trimming took 7 bases from V and 3 from J, leaving 18 bases between them. The CDR3 sequence: CSAGHLLRDTEAFF. The CDR3 DNA sequence: TGCAGCGCCGGACACCTACTACGTGACACTGAAGCTTTCTTT.

The V gene is TRBV5-1, the J gene TRBJ2-7; the D gene is possibly TRBD1 (5 bases). The length of the CDR3 is 13 residues. The V and J ends lost 4 bases and 0 bases respectively, with 8 bases between them. Germline V gene sequence: CDR1 SGHRS, CDR2 YFSETQ. This CDR3 reads CASSPGHSYEQYF. Here the CDR3 DNA reads TGCGCCAGCAGCCCTGGACACTCCTACGAGCAGTACTTC.

The rearrangement joins TRBV28 to TRBJ1-2; no clear D. In germline, CDR1 is MDHEN, CDR2 SYDVKM. The CDR3 is 12 amino acids. Trimming took 11 bases from V and 4 from J, leaving 14 bases between them. CDR3 nucleotides: TGTGCCGTGGTGGGCGGTGCCTATGGCTACACCTTC. This encodes CAVVGGAYGYTF.

This clone was recorded a few times. V usage is TRBV7-2 and J usage is TRBJ2-7; 9 bases are shared with TRBD2. The CDR3 contains 17 residues. V shed 6 bases, J shed 1 base, and the junction held 13 bases outside the gene matches. The V gene's germline CDR1 is SGHTA and CDR2 FQGNSA. CDR3 in amino acids: CASSISAGGEFSYEQYF. In DNA form, the CDR3 reads TGTGCCAGCAGTATCTCAGCGGGGGGCGAATTTTCCTACGAGCAGTACTTC.

This chain connects TRBV6-2 or TRBV6-3 to TRBJ1-5; no clear D gene. This CDR3 has 17 amino acids. Trimming removed 2 bases at V and 3 bases at J, with 17 bases between. Germline V gives CDR1 MNHEY, CDR2 SVGEGT. The CDR3 is CASSYRQALRVNQPQHF. In DNA, the CDR3 is TGTGCCAGCAGTTACCGCCAGGCATTAAGGGTCAATCAGCCCCAGCATTTT.

V and J are TRBV27 and TRBJ2-4; D might be TRBD1 (6 bases). V shed 3 bases and J shed 0 bases, with 12 bases lying between them. Per the germline V gene, CDR1 is MNHEY and CDR2 is SMNVEV (reference sequence). The CDR3 extends over 16 amino acids. In nucleotides, the CDR3 is TGTGCCAGCAGTTTCCAGGGGACCCTAGCCAAAAACATTCAGTACTTC. Translated, it gives CASSFQGTLAKNIQYF.

This chain joins TRBV7-9 and TRBJ1-5, with 10 bases aligning to TRBD1. Trimming removed 7 bases from V and 5 bases from J; junction bases left unmatched: 8. CDR3 length: 15 residues. CDR1 is SEHNR and CDR2 is FQNEAQ in the germline V gene (reference sequence). The chain's CDR3 is CASTSGQGSDQPQHF. The CDR3, as DNA: TGTGCCAGCACCTCGGGACAGGGGAGCGATCAGCCCCAGCATTTT. The full variable domain, in which reference TRBV7-9 and TRBJ1-5 provide the parts outside the CDR3, is DTGVSQNPRHKITKRGQNVTFRCDPISEHNRLYWYRQTLGQGPEFLTYFQNEAQLEKSRLLSDRFSAERPKGSFSTLEIQRTEQGDSAMYLCASTSGQGSDQPQHFGDGTRLSIL.

The chain recombines TRBV7-2 with TRBJ1-2; tentative D call: TRBD1 (6 bases). V was clipped by 1 base and J by 2 bases, with 17 bases between them. The V gene's germline CDR1 is SGHTA and CDR2 FQGNSA. The CDR3 contains 17 residues. This chain's CDR3 is CASSLVGGGSTNYGYTF. For the CDR3, the DNA is TGTGCCAGCAGCTTAGTTGGCGGGGGCAGTACGAACTATGGCTACACCTTC.

The CDR3 here is CASSLVGGAGYEQYF. The CDR3 DNA reads TGTGCCAGCAGCTTAGTAGGGGGCGCGGGTTACGAGCAGTACTTC. V usage is TRBV7-2 and J usage is TRBJ2-7, with 7 bases identical to TRBD1. Unmatched junction bases numbered 7, after V lost 1 base and J lost 4 bases. This CDR3 region has 15 residues. Germline CDR1 is SGHTA and CDR2 is FQGNSA.

The chain joins TRBV7-9 to TRBJ1-4, with 9 bases matching TRBD1. V dropped 5 bases and J dropped 0; count of bases not matched to a gene: 10. This CDR3 has 18 amino acids. Germline CDR1 is SEHNR and CDR2 is FQNEAQ (reference sequence). CDR3 bases: TGTGCCAGCAGCCAGGGACAGGGTACCTTACCAACTAATGAAAAACTGTTTTTT. It is translated as CASSQGQGTLPTNEKLFF.

This rearrangement joins TRBV25-1 to TRBJ1-2; D not certain. CDR1 MGHDK and CDR2 SYGVNS come from the germline V gene. The germline V and J ends were trimmed by 4 bases and 12 bases, with 15 bases remaining between them. There are 12 residues in the CDR3. Here the CDR3 DNA reads TGTGCCAGCAGTGGTCTCACGTGGGTTCACACCTTC. This encodes CASSGLTWVHTF.

The sample holds one count of this clone. The rearrangement joins TRBV10-3 to TRBJ2-6; 14 bases align to TRBD2. Germline loops: CDR1 ENHRY, CDR2 SYGVKD. V shed 4 bases, J shed 2 bases, and the junction held 4 bases outside the gene matches. The CDR3 covers 18 residues. Here the CDR3 reads CAISVGLAGGAGANVLTF. CDR3 bases: TGTGCCATCAGTGTAGGACTAGCGGGAGGCGCTGGGGCCAACGTCCTGACTTTC.